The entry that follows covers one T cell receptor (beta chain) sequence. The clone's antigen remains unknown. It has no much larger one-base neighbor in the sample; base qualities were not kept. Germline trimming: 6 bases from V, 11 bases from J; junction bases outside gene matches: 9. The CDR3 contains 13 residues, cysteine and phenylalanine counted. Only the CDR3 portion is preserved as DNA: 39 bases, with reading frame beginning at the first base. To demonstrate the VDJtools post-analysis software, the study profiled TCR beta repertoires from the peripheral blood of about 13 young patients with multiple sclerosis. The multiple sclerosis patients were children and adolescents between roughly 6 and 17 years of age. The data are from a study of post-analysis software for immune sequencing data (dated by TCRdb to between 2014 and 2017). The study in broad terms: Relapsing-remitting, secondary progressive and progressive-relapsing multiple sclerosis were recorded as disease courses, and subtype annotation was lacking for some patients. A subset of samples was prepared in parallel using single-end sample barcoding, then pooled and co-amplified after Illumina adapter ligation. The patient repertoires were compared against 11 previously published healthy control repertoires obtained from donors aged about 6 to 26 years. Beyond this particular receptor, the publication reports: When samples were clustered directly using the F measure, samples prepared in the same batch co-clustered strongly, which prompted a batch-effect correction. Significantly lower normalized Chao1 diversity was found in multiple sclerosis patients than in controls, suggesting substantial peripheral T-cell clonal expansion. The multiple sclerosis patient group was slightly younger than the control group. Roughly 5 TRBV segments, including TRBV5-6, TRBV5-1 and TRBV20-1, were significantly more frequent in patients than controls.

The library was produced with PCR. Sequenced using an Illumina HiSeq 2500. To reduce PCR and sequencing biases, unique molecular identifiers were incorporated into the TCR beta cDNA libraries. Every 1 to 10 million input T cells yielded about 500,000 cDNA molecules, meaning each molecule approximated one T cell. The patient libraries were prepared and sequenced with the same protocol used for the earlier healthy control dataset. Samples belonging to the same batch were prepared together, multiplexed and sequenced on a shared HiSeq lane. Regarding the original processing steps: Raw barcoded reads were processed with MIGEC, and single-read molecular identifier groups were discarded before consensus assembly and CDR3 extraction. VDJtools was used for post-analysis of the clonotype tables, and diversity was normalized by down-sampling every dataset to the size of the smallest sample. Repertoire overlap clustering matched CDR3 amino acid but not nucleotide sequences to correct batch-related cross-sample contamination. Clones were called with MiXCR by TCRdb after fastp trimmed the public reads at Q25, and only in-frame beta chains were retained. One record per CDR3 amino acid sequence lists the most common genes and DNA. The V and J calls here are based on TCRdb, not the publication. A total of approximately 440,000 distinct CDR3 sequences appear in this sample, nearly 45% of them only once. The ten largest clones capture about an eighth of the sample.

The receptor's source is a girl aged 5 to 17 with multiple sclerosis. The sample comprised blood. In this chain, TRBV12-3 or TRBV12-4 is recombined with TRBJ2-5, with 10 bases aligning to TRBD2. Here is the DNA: TGTGCCAGCAGGCGAGCGGGAGGGCCGGTGCAGTACTTC. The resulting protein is CASRRAGGPVQYF.